Presented here are 11 T cell receptor beta chains from one specimen sequenced in a study of blood T cell repertoires in COVID-19. Sequencing used immunoSEQ multiplex PCR; TCRdb keeps in-frame clones, though not all of them. The table shows under 100,000 clones, with around 89% occurring only once. What was sequenced was peripheral blood. Every receptor here comes from a man in his fifties or sixties with acute or convalescent COVID-19.

The chain has TRBV18 and TRBJ2-5; perhaps TRBD1 as D (5 bases). The germline V gene encodes CDR1 KGHSH and CDR2 LQKENI. V shed 3 bases and J shed 2 bases, with 7 bases lying between them. CDR3 length: 13 residues. CDR3 region: CASSPGQQETQYF. The CDR3, as DNA: TGTGCCAGCTCACCGGGGCAGCAAGAGACCCAGTACTTC.

In this sample, this clone turned up a few times. The chain is built from TRBV12-3 or TRBV12-4 and TRBJ1-2; 9 positions match TRBD1. CDR3 length equals 13 residues. V shed 6 bases, J shed 7 bases, and the junction held 6 bases outside the gene matches. In nucleotides, the CDR3 is TGTGCCAGCAGATTGGACAGGGGCCGTGGCTACACCTTC. Translated, it gives CASRLDRGRGYTF.

The chain recombines TRBV10-3 with TRBJ2-1; 7 positions agree with TRBD2. J lost 2 bases, V lost 5 bases, and 6 bases had no gene match. This CDR3 spans 15 amino acids. The germline gives CDR1 ENHRY, CDR2 SYGVKD. Here the CDR3 reads CAISSGGGPYNEQFF. The CDR3, as DNA: TGTGCCATCAGTTCCGGCGGGGGACCCTACAATGAGCAGTTCTTC.

Of note for this clone: Other DNA variants within this sample encode the same CDR3. This chain joins TRBV5-4 and TRBJ2-2, with 14 bases aligning to TRBD2. Trimming at V came to 5 bases and at J to 1 base, leaving 4 bases not matched to a gene. The CDR3 is 17 amino acids. CDR1 is SGHNT and CDR2 is YYREEE in the germline V gene (reference sequence). CDR3: CASRPGLAGGNTGELFF. The CDR3 bases are TGTGCCAGCAGGCCTGGACTAGCGGGGGGGAACACCGGGGAGCTGTTTTTT.

The V call is TRBV7-2, the J call TRBJ1-1, with 9 bases aligning to TRBD1. This CDR3 comprises 15 residues. V was pared by 4 bases and J by 1 base, with 4 bases of the junction left unmatched. Germline V gene lookup returns CDR1 SGHTA and CDR2 FQGNSA. As DNA, the CDR3 is TGTGCCAGCAGCTCCCCGGGACAGGGGAACACTGAAGCTTTCTTT. This sequence encodes CASSSPGQGNTEAFF.

This clone came up a few times. The rearrangement joins TRBV4-1 to TRBJ2-1, with D unclear. Germline loops: CDR1 MGHRA, CDR2 YSYEKL. Trimming shortened V by 1 base and J by 9 bases, and 16 bases separated the two germline ends. This CDR3 region has 15 residues. CDR3 amino acids: CASSQGNPGSGEQFF. The CDR3 DNA sequence: TGCGCCAGCAGCCAAGGAAACCCTGGCAGTGGTGAGCAGTTCTTC.

The gene calls are TRBV30 and TRBJ2-5; 7 bases agree with TRBD1. The junction had 7 bases not matched to a gene; V was cut back by 4 bases and J by 5 bases. The germline CDR1 and CDR2 sequences are GTSNPN and SVGIG (reference sequence). The CDR3 runs 13 residues. The CDR3 bases are TGTGCCTGGATCAGGGGGTTCGGGGAGACCCAGTACTTC. Protein sequence: CAWIRGFGETQYF. Complete variable domain (other parts from reference TRBV30 and TRBJ2-5): SQTIHQWPATLVQPVGSPLSLECTVEGTSNPNLYWYRQAAGRGLQLLFYSVGIGQISSEVPQNLSASRPQDRQFILSSKKLLLSDSGFYLCAWIRGFGETQYFGPGTRLLVL.

The chain has TRBV6-2 or TRBV6-3 and TRBJ1-2, with TRBD1 as a possible D gene (5 bases). The CDR3 totals 13 residues. V lost 5 bases and J 7 bases, leaving 14 bases between the germline ends. Germline V CDR1 and CDR2: MNHEY, SVGEGT. The CDR3, as DNA: TGTGCCAGCAGTGAGACAAGCAGGGTTGGCTACACCTTC. Its translation is CASSETSRVGYTF.

The V call is TRBV7-9, the J call TRBJ1-2; 7 bases line up with TRBD1. Germline CDR1 SEHNR, CDR2 FQNEAQ (reference sequence). Germline trimming cut 4 bases from V and 4 bases from J; bases unmatched to any gene: 6. This CDR3 comprises 14 residues. The CDR3 bases are TGTGCCAGCAGCTCCCGACAGGGCACCTATGGCTACACCTTC. Translation gives CASSSRQGTYGYTF.

The chain joins TRBV3-1 (or the pseudogene TRBV3-2) to TRBJ2-1, with 9 bases fitting TRBD2. The CDR3 consists of 14 residues. The germline V gene encodes CDR1 LGHDT and CDR2 YNNKEL (reference sequence). Unmatched junction bases numbered 2, after V lost 3 bases and J lost 5 bases. Here the CDR3 DNA reads TGTGCCAGCAGCCATAGCGGGGGTAACAATGAGCAGTTCTTC. It yields the protein CASSHSGGNNEQFF.

The CDR3 here is CASSFGGVSYNEQFF. CDR3 DNA: TGTGCCAGCAGTTTCGGGGGGGTTTCCTACAATGAGCAGTTCTTC. The chain carries TRBV6-2 or TRBV6-3 and TRBJ2-1, with 8 bases that match TRBD2. The CDR3 is 15 residues long. With 4 bases clipped from V and 1 base from J, the junction kept 3 bases outside the gene matches. From germline, CDR1 is MNHEY and CDR2 SVGEGT.